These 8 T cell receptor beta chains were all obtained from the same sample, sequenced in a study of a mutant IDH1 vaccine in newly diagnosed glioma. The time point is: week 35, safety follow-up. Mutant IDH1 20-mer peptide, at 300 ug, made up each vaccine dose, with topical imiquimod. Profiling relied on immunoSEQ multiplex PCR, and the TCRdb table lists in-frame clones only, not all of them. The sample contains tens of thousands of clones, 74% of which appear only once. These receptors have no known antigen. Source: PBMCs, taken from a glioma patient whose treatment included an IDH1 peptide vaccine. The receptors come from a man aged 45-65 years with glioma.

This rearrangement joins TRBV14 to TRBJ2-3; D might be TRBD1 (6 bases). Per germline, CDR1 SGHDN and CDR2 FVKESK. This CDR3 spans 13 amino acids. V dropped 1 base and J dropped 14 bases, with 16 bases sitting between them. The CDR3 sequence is CASSQASDLGAYF. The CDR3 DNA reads TGTGCCAGCAGCCAAGCATCGGACTTGGGGGCGTATTTT.

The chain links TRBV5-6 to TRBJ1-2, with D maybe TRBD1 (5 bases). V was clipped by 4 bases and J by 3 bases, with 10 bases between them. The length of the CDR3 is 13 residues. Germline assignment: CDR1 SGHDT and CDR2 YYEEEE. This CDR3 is CASSLDSYYGYTF. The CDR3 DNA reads TGTGCCAGCAGCCTCGACAGCTACTATGGCTACACCTTC.

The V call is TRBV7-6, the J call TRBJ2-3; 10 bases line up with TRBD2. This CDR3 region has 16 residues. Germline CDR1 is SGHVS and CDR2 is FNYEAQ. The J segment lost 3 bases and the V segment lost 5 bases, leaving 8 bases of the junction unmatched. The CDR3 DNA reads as TGTGCCAGCAGCCGTGCCACTAGCGGGGTGACAGATACGCAGTATTTT. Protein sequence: CASSRATSGVTDTQYF.

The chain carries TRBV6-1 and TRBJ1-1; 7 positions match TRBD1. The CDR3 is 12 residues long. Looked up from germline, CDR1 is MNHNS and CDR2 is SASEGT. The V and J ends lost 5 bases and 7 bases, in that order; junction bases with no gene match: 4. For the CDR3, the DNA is TGTGCCAGCAGTCCGGACAGGTTTGAAGCTTTCTTT. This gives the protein CASSPDRFEAFF.

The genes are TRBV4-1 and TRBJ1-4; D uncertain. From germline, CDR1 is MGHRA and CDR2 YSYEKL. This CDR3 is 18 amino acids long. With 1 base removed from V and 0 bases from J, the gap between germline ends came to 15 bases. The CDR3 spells CASSQGRIESATNEKLFF. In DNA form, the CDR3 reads TGCGCCAGCAGCCAAGGACGGATCGAATCTGCAACTAATGAAAAACTGTTTTTT.

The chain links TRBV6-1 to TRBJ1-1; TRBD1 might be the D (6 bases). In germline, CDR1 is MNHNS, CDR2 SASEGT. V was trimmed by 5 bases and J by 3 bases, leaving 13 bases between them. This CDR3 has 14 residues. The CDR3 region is CASSLGRGYTEAFF. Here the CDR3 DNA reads TGTGCCAGCAGTCTGGGGAGGGGGTACACTGAAGCTTTCTTT.

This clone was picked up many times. The CDR3 bases are TGCGCCAGCAGCCAAGAGTCGGCTATCCAAGAGACCCAGTACTTC. Its protein product is CASSQESAIQETQYF. This rearrangement joins TRBV4-1 to TRBJ2-5; D is unresolved. Per germline, CDR1 MGHRA and CDR2 YSYEKL. Trimming cost V 0 bases and J 1 base, with 9 bases left between them. CDR3 length: 15 amino acids.

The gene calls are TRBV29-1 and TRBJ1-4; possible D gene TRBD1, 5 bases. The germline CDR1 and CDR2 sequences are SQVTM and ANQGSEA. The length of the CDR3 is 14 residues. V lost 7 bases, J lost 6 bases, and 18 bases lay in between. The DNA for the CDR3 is TGCAGCGCCGGGGGTTGGAACGGGGATGAAAAACTGTTTTTT. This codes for CSAGGWNGDEKLFF.